What follows describes a single TCR beta chain. Its antigen remains unidentified. The data are from a study of cytotoxic CD8 clonotypes in ibrutinib-treated CLL. Study in general: The study included 11 to 12 relapsed/refractory and under 16 treatment-naive patients; roughly 17 had IGHV unmutated disease. The study, taken as a whole, reports: Clonality (at baseline) was higher than in age-matched healthy donors and tracked circulating CD8+ T-cell counts.

Libraries were prepared by immunoSEQ multiplex PCR; TCRdb keeps only in-frame clonotypes and omits some of them. This sample has about 140,000 clones, with 60% to 80% found just once. Germline values: CDR1 LNHNV, CDR2 YYDKDF (reference sequence). Losses at the gene ends were 0 bases for V and 5 bases for J; bases not matched to a gene: 2. The length of the CDR3 is 14 residues. The sequence was obtained from a human donor with chronic lymphocytic leukemia. The sample consisted of PBMCs, taken after 12 months of ibrutinib treatment. This chain uses TRBV15 with TRBJ2-3; 7 nucleotides align to TRBD2. The CDR3 nucleotides are TGTGCCACCAGCAGAGAGGGCGGGGGAGATACGCAGTATTTT. Translated: CATSREGGGDTQYF.